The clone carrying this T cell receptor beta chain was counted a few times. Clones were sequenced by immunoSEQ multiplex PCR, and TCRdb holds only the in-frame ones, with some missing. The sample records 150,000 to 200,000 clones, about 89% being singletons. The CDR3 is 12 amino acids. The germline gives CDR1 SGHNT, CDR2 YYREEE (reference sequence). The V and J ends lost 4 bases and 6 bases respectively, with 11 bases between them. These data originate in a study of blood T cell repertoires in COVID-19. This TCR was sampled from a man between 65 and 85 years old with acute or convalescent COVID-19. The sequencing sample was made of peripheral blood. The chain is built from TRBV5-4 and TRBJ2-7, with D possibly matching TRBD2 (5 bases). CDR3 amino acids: CASSRPGSEQYF. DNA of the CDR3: TGTGCCAGCAGCCGGCCGGGGTCCGAGCAGTACTTC.